These 5 T cell receptor beta chains share one sample of origin, sequenced in a study of OX40 agonist ivuxolimab in advanced cancers. Sequencing used immunoSEQ multiplex PCR; TCRdb keeps in-frame clones, though not all of them. The table includes about 25,000 clones, around 80% detected once. Source: CD4+ or CD8+ T cells sorted from blood, taken in a trial of the OX40 agonist ivuxolimab. The receptors come from an adult with an advanced solid tumor such as melanoma, head and neck, liver or kidney cancer.

The rearrangement uses TRBV6-5 and TRBJ2-7; no clear D gene. The CDR3 is 14 residues long. V was cut by 7 bases and J by 4 bases, with 17 bases left in between. Germline V gene data show CDR1 as MNHEY and CDR2 as SVGAGI. The CDR3 loop reads CASTAGSTPYEQYF. The CDR3 nucleotides read TGTGCCAGCACCGCCGGGTCTACCCCGTACGAGCAGTACTTC.

The chain recombines TRBV2 with TRBJ2-1, with a weak D call TRBD2 (6 bases). The length of the CDR3 is 16 residues. Trimming cost V 7 bases and J 1 base, with 17 bases left between them. Germline assignment: CDR1 SNHLY and CDR2 FYNNEI. CDR3 in amino acids: CASNFVRDLSYNEQFF. In DNA form, the CDR3 reads TGTGCCAGCAATTTCGTCCGGGACTTGTCCTACAATGAGCAGTTCTTC.

The rearrangement links TRBV4-2 to TRBJ1-1, with D possibly matching TRBD1 (6 bases). The CDR3 consists of 16 residues. CDR1 LGHNA and CDR2 YNFKEQ come from the germline V gene. V lost 4 bases to trimming and J lost 7 bases, with 22 bases between them. The CDR3 bases are TGTGCCAGCAGCCCTGAAGGGGGATGGGGGGCAAATGAAGCTTTCTTT. Translation gives CASSPEGGWGANEAFF.

CDR3 sequence (DNA): TGTGCCAGCAGCCATAGGGCTGGCTACGAGCAGTACTTC. Residues: CASSHRAGYEQYF. V and J are TRBV11-3 and TRBJ2-7; no definite D call. Germline CDR1 reads SGHNT; CDR2 reads YENEEA. Trimming stripped 5 bases from V and 3 bases from J, with 11 bases between. CDR3 length: 13 amino acids.

DNA of the CDR3: TGTGCCAGCAGCTTATTAGTGGCGGGGGGGAACACAGATACGCAGTATTTT. Its protein product is CASSLLVAGGNTDTQYF. The chain links TRBV7-6 to TRBJ2-3; TRBD2 matches 9 bases. The V and J ends lost 2 bases and 2 bases, in that order; junction bases with no gene match: 8. Germline values: CDR1 SGHVS, CDR2 FNYEAQ. This CDR3 is built from 17 residues.